This T cell receptor beta chain was captured by sequencing in a study of beta chain features in type 1 diabetes. Background on the study: Similarity in age, gender and cell yields was seen between patients and healthy donors. Across every sample, almost 110,000,000 sorted cells were examined in total. Regarding the study as a whole: The study found moderately but significantly shorter TCRB CDR3s in all four CD4+ subsets of Type 1 diabetes patients. A greater similarity of naive, central memory and Treg TCRB repertoires was seen among patients than among healthy donors.

In all sorted populations, purity surpassed 98%. The CDR3 loop spans 18 amino acids. Trimming at V came to 4 bases and at J to 0 bases, leaving 8 bases not matched to a gene. Per the germline V gene, CDR1 is SGHDN and CDR2 is FVKESK. The sample holds a few counts of this clone. The antigen is undetermined. Sequencing targeted expressed TCRB transcripts, as all isolated RNA had been reverse transcribed. The method was immunoSEQ multiplex PCR; TCRdb's version includes in-frame clones alone and lacks a portion of them. In the table there are about 160,000 clones, 6.5% to 10% of which are singletons. V is TRBV14 and J is TRBJ2-5, with TRBD2 matching over 13 bases. The receptor was isolated from a woman aged 18-35 years with type 1 diabetes. Specimen: central memory CD4+ T cells from blood. The DNA of the CDR3 is TGTGCCAGCAGCCTCGGGACTAGCGGGAAACCTTACCAAGAGACCCAGTACTTC. It codes for CASSLGTSGKPYQETQYF.